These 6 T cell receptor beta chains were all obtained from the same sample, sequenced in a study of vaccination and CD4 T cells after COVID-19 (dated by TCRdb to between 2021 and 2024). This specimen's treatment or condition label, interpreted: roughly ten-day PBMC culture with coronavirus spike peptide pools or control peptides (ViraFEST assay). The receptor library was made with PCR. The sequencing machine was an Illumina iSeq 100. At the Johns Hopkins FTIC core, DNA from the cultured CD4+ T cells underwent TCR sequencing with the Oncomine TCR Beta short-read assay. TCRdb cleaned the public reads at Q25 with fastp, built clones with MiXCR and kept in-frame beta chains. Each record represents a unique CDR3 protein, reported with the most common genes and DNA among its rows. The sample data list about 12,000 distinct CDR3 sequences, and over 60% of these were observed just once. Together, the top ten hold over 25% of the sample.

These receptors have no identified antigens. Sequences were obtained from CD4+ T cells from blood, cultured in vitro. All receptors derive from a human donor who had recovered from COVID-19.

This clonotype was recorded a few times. The CDR3 protein is CASRIPLADTGELFF. CDR3 in DNA: TGTGCCAGCAGGATCCCACTAGCGGACACCGGGGAGCTGTTTTTT. The chain carries TRBV6-1 and TRBJ2-2, with 8 bases that match TRBD2. Germline CDR1 MNHNS, CDR2 SASEGT. The CDR3 is 15 amino acids. With 6 bases clipped from V and 3 bases from J, the junction kept 6 bases outside the gene matches.

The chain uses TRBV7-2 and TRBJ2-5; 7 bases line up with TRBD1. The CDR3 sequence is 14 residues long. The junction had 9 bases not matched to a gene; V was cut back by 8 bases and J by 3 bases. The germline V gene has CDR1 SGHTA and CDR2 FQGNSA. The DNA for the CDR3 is TGTGCCAGCTACACTTGGCAGGGGGAAGAGACCCAGTACTTC. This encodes CASYTWQGEETQYF.

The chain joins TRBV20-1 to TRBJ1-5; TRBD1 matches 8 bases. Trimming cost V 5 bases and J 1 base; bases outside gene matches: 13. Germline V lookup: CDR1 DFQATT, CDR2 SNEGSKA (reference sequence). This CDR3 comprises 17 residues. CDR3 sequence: CSAPSRTGNESNQPQHF. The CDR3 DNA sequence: TGCAGTGCTCCCTCGAGGACAGGGAATGAAAGCAATCAGCCCCAGCATTTT.

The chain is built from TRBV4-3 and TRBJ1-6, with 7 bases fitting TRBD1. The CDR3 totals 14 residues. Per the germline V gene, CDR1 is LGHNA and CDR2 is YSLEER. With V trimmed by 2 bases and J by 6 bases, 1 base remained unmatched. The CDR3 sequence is CASSQWDSNSPLHF. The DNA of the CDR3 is TGCGCCAGCAGCCAATGGGACAGTAATTCACCCCTCCACTTT.

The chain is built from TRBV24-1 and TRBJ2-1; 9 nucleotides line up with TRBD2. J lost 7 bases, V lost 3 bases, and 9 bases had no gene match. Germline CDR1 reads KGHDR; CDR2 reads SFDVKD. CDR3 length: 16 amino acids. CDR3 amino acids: CATSDGWSGRTNEQFF. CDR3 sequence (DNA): TGTGCCACCAGTGATGGTTGGAGCGGGAGGACGAATGAGCAGTTCTTC.

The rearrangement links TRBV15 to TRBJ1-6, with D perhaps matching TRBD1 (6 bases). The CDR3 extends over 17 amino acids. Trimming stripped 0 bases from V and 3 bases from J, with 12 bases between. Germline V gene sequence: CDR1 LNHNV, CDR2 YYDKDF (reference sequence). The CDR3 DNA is TGTGCCACCAGCAGAGAGATGCCGGACAGCTATAATTCACCCCTCCACTTT. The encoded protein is CATSREMPDSYNSPLHF.